This passage covers 24 T cell receptor beta chains from one sample sequenced in a study of early T cells in non-severe SARS-CoV-2 infection. TCRdb fed the 5' RACE reads into MiXCR, producing one record per CDR3 protein. There are 65,000 to 95,000 distinct CDR3 sequences in the sample; approximately 16% occur only once, and about 3% lies in the top ten. Material: whole blood. The receptors derive from an adult who was a healthcare worker with PCR-confirmed SARS-CoV-2 infection or an uninfected control (not recorded which).

The table lists this clonotype with many counts. The V gene is TRBV10-3, the J gene TRBJ1-5, with D unresolved. Trimming cost V 6 bases and J 2 bases, with 11 bases left between them. Germline CDR1 and CDR2: ENHRY and SYGVKD. The CDR3 sequence is 14 residues long. CDR3: CAIRDGLGNQPQHF. CDR3 sequence (DNA): TGTGCCATCAGGGATGGATTGGGCAATCAGCCCCAGCATTTT.

In this sample, this clonotype turned up a few times. The chain recombines TRBV5-1 with TRBJ1-3, with TRBD1 matching 8 bases. The ends lost 0 bases at V and 2 bases at J; junction bases unmatched: 4. Germline CDR1 and CDR2: SGHRS and YFSETQ. The CDR3 contains 16 residues. The CDR3 sequence: CASSLAGQGAGNTIYF. The CDR3 bases are TGCGCCAGCAGCTTGGCCGGACAGGGTGCTGGAAACACCATATATTTT. The full variable domain, rest sourced from reference TRBV5-1 and TRBJ1-3, is KAGVTQTPRYLIKTRGQQVTLSCSPISGHRSVSWYQQTPGQGLQFLFEYFSETQRNKGNFPGRFSGRQFSNSRSEMNVSTLELGDSALYLCASSLAGQGAGNTIYFGEGSWLTVV.

V and J are TRBV20-1 and TRBJ2-3; 10 positions match TRBD2. The J segment lost 2 bases and the V segment lost 6 bases, leaving 5 bases of the junction unmatched. The CDR3 is 14 residues long. The germline gives CDR1 DFQATT, CDR2 SNEGSKA (reference sequence). The CDR3 DNA reads TGCAGTGCCGAGACTAGCGGGTACACAGATACGCAGTATTTT. This gives the protein CSAETSGYTDTQYF.

The chain has TRBV20-1 and TRBJ1-2; a possible D gene is TRBD1 (5 bases). CDR3 size: 11 residues. Germline V gene lookup returns CDR1 DFQATT and CDR2 SNEGSKA (reference sequence). Trimming removed 4 bases from V and 7 bases from J, with 10 bases in between. The CDR3 bases are TGCAGTGCTATGATGGGGGTTGGCTACACCTTC. Translation gives CSAMMGVGYTF.

This chain links TRBV12-3 or TRBV12-4 with TRBJ2-7; maybe TRBD2 (5 bases). V dropped 2 bases and J dropped 1 base, with 12 bases sitting between them. The CDR3 has 15 amino acids. CDR3 in DNA: TGTGCCAGCAGTTTACCCGGGGATACGTCCTACGAGCAGTACTTC. Translation gives CASSLPGDTSYEQYF.

J is TRBJ1-5 and V is TRBV20-1; TRBD1 aligns across 12 bases. The germline CDR1 and CDR2 sequences are DFQATT and SNEGSKA (reference sequence). This CDR3 has 18 amino acids. The V and J ends lost 5 bases and 5 bases, in that order; junction bases with no gene match: 16. CDR3 DNA sequence: TGCAGTGCTGAAAATGGGGACAGGGGGCAAGGCATAGATCAGCCCCAGCATTTT. Amino acids: CSAENGDRGQGIDQPQHF.

This clonotype was counted only a few times. The rearrangement uses TRBV15 and TRBJ2-7; 9 bases match TRBD1. CDR3 length equals 15 residues. V was clipped by 5 bases and J by 0 bases; unmatched bases: 5. The V gene's germline CDR1 is LNHNV and CDR2 YYDKDF (reference sequence). The chain's CDR3 is CATSPRDRASYEQYF. CDR3 DNA sequence: TGTGCCACCAGCCCCCGGGACAGGGCCTCCTACGAGCAGTACTTC. Based on the CDR3 plus reference TRBV15 and TRBJ2-7, the full variable domain is DAMVIQNPRYQVTQFGKPVTLSCSQTLNHNVMYWYQQKSSQAPKLLFHYYDKDFNNEADTPDNFQSRRPNTSFCFLDIRSPGLGDTAMYLCATSPRDRASYEQYFGPGTRLTVT.

The chain is built from TRBV5-1 and TRBJ2-1, with D possibly TRBD2 on 6 matching bases. CDR1 and CDR2 from the germline V gene are SGHRS and YFSETQ. CDR3 size: 15 residues. Deletions cut 4 bases from V and 4 bases from J, with 15 bases between. The CDR3 region is CASSPSPLAYNEQFF. The CDR3 DNA sequence: TGCGCCAGCAGCCCCTCGCCCCTAGCGTACAATGAGCAGTTCTTC.

This clonotype was seen a handful of times. The V and J genes are TRBV2 and TRBJ2-3; 7 bases align to TRBD1. Trimming at V came to 6 bases and at J to 3 bases, leaving 6 bases not matched to a gene. This CDR3 is 14 amino acids long. Germline-derived CDR1 and CDR2 are SNHLY and FYNNEI. The CDR3 DNA is TGTGCCAGCAGAGCATCCAGGGGGACAGATACGCAGTATTTT. It encodes CASRASRGTDTQYF.

This sequence joins TRBV28 and TRBJ2-3; D gene unclear. The V gene's germline CDR1 is MDHEN and CDR2 SYDVKM. Trimming took off 8 bases at V and 6 bases at J, with 21 bases between the two ends. This CDR3 has 15 residues. This chain's CDR3 is CASPPTPRAGDTQYF. CDR3 sequence (DNA): TGTGCCAGCCCCCCGACACCCCGGGCCGGGGATACGCAGTATTTT.

This clonotype was observed many times. V is TRBV5-1 and J is TRBJ2-7; 14 bases map to TRBD2. CDR1 and CDR2 (germline): SGHRS, YFSETQ. The CDR3 runs to 15 residues. With V trimmed by 4 bases and J by 5 bases, 5 bases remained unmatched. CDR3 loop: CASSPGLAGVNEQYF. CDR3 DNA: TGCGCCAGCAGCCCGGGACTAGCGGGAGTGAACGAGCAGTACTTC.

A few counts support this clonotype. CDR3 residues: CATQGNIYNEQFF. The DNA for the CDR3 is TGTGCCACCCAGGGAAACATCTACAATGAGCAGTTCTTC. V gene TRBV6-1 combines with J gene TRBJ2-1; D may be TRBD1 (5 bases). Trimming removed 10 bases from V and 3 bases from J, with 13 bases in between. From germline, CDR1 is MNHNS and CDR2 SASEGT. The CDR3 covers 13 residues.

This chain connects TRBV5-1 to TRBJ1-2, with D unclear. This CDR3 is 13 amino acids long. V gave up 0 bases and J gave up 2 bases, with 5 bases separating them. The germline CDR1 and CDR2 sequences are SGHRS and YFSETQ. CDR3 amino acids: CASSLGTNYGYTF. The CDR3 coding sequence is TGCGCCAGCAGCTTGGGAACGAACTATGGCTACACCTTC.

Only a few counts were recorded for this clonotype. The chain combines TRBV11-2 with TRBJ2-5, with 9 bases matching TRBD1. V trimming: 5 bases; J trimming: 7 bases; junction bases outside the gene matches: 8. CDR3 size: 14 residues. The V gene's germline CDR1 is SGHAT and CDR2 FQNNGV. In DNA, the CDR3 is TGTGCCAGCAGCCCGGGACAGGGCTCGAGGACCCAGTACTTC. It codes for CASSPGQGSRTQYF.

The sample holds a few counts of this clonotype. The chain combines TRBV5-1 with TRBJ1-5, with D uncertain. The germline V and J ends were trimmed by 5 bases and 5 bases, with 14 bases remaining between them. This CDR3 is 14 amino acids long. Germline V gene sequence: CDR1 SGHRS, CDR2 YFSETQ. CDR3: CASRLTLGDQPQHF. The DNA of the CDR3 is TGCGCCAGCAGATTGACATTAGGCGATCAGCCCCAGCATTTT.

The rearrangement joins TRBV12-3 or TRBV12-4 to TRBJ2-1; TRBD2 matches at 7 bases. CDR3 length: 19 amino acids. J lost 8 bases, V lost 3 bases, and 22 bases had no gene match. The CDR3 loop is CASSFTLSRLAHASDEQFF. DNA of the CDR3: TGTGCCAGCAGTTTTACCCTCTCCCGACTAGCCCACGCCTCGGATGAGCAGTTCTTC.

This clonotype has ten or more counts. V is TRBV24-1 and J is TRBJ1-5; D is undetermined. The CDR3 consists of 14 residues. Trimming took off 4 bases at V and 0 bases at J, with 6 bases between the two ends. Germline lookup yields CDR1 KGHDR and CDR2 SFDVKD. CDR3 sequence: CATSEYGSNQPQHF. Here the CDR3 DNA reads TGTGCCACCAGTGAATACGGTAGCAATCAGCCCCAGCATTTT.

The chain links TRBV7-9 to TRBJ2-5; the D gene is possibly TRBD2 (6 bases). The CDR3 sequence is 13 residues long. V was shortened by 5 bases and J by 5 bases, with 12 bases between the two germline ends. Per germline, CDR1 SEHNR and CDR2 FQNEAQ (reference sequence). CDR3: CASSPFAGETQYF. CDR3 nucleotide sequence: TGTGCCAGCAGCCCCTTTGCGGGGGAGACCCAGTACTTC.

Only a few counts were recorded for this clonotype. The chain employs TRBV7-9 and TRBJ2-7, with D hard to call. Trimming took off 5 bases at V and 3 bases at J, with 5 bases between the two ends. Germline V gives CDR1 SEHNR, CDR2 FQNEAQ (reference sequence). The CDR3 runs to 11 residues. In DNA form, the CDR3 reads TGTGCCAGCAGCCTGGACTACGAGCAGTACTTC. It specifies CASSLDYEQYF. The complete variable domain, with remaining parts taken from reference TRBV7-9 and TRBJ2-7, reads DTGVSQNPRHKITKRGQNVTFRCDPISEHNRLYWYRQTLGQGPEFLTYFQNEAQLEKSRLLSDRFSAERPKGSFSTLEIQRTEQGDSAMYLCASSLDYEQYFGPGTRLTVT.

In its sample, this clonotype was seen many times. V gene TRBV12-3 or TRBV12-4 combines with J gene TRBJ1-1, with 7 bases fitting TRBD1. The CDR3 runs to 13 residues. V lost 10 bases to trimming and J lost 4 bases; unmatched junction nucleotides: 9. CDR3 loop: CATQGVRGTEAFF. In nucleotides, the CDR3 is TGTGCCACTCAGGGGGTTCGTGGCACTGAAGCTTTCTTT.

CDR3 in DNA: TGCAGCGTTGGCCCAGGGGGGAATCAGCCCCAGCATTTT. Translating gives CSVGPGGNQPQHF. The chain has TRBV29-1 and TRBJ1-5, with 7 positions matching TRBD1. The CDR3 loop spans 13 amino acids. J lost 4 bases, V lost 4 bases, and 4 bases had no gene match. From germline, CDR1 is SQVTM and CDR2 ANQGSEA. Based on the CDR3 plus reference TRBV29-1 and TRBJ1-5, the full variable domain is SAVISQKPSRDICQRGTSLTIQCQVDSQVTMMFWYRQQPGQSLTLIATANQGSEATYESGFVIDKFPISRPNLTFSTLTVSNMSPEDSSIYLCSVGPGGNQPQHFGDGTRLSIL.

This clonotype occurred a few times. The gene calls are TRBV12-3 or TRBV12-4 and TRBJ1-5; TRBD1 aligns across 7 bases. V was clipped by 1 base and J by 0 bases; unmatched bases: 3. This CDR3 comprises 16 residues. CDR3 protein: CASSLGDSYSNQPQHF. CDR3 nucleotides: TGTGCCAGCAGTTTAGGGGACAGTTATAGCAATCAGCCCCAGCATTTT.

V and J are TRBV28 and TRBJ2-7, with D possibly TRBD1 on 7 matching bases. V lost 6 bases, J lost 1 base, and 16 bases lay in between. Germline assignment: CDR1 MDHEN and CDR2 SYDVKM. The length of the CDR3 is 15 residues. The CDR3 reads CASSAGGPLSYEQYF. CDR3 sequence (DNA): TGTGCCAGCAGCGCAGGGGGGCCCCTTTCCTACGAGCAGTACTTC.

This clonotype was recorded once. This chain uses TRBV6-5 with TRBJ1-1; no definite D call. Between the trimmed V and J ends, which lost 0 bases and 0 bases, there was a span of 11 bases. Germline lookup yields CDR1 MNHEY and CDR2 SVGAGI. The CDR3 contains 16 residues. The CDR3: CASSYSIWEMNTEAFF. The CDR3 DNA reads TGTGCCAGCAGTTACTCGATCTGGGAAATGAACACTGAAGCTTTCTTT.